Below are 28 T cell receptor beta chains sequenced from a single sample in a study of cytomegalovirus exposure and HLA in healthy donors. PCR primers comprised 60 Vbeta and 13 Jbeta primers. The assay was immunoSEQ multiplex PCR, and TCRdb's table has in-frame clones only and misses some. This sample has about 120,000 clones, with approximately 72% found just once. The sequenced sample was PBMCs. The receptors were gathered from a man aged 18 to 29 in good health and CMV-seronegative.

This clone was counted a single time. The gene calls are TRBV27 and TRBJ2-7; 8 bases align to TRBD1. From germline, CDR1 is MNHEY and CDR2 SMNVEV (reference sequence). Trimming cost V 4 bases and J 10 bases; bases outside gene matches: 12. This CDR3 spans 14 amino acids. The CDR3 DNA reads TGTGCCAGCAGTTCACGGACAGGGCTCCCCTCCCAGTACTTC. It yields the protein CASSSRTGLPSQYF.

The chain links TRBV7-9 to TRBJ2-7; 10 bases are a match to TRBD1. Trimming took 3 bases from V and 6 from J; bases not matched to a gene: 8. Germline loops: CDR1 SEHNR, CDR2 FQNEAQ (reference sequence). The CDR3 length is 15 residues. CDR3 residues: CASSFPGQGKGEQYF. CDR3 sequence (DNA): TGTGCCAGCAGCTTCCCGGGACAGGGGAAAGGCGAGCAGTACTTC.

The rearrangement joins TRBV29-1 to TRBJ2-7; D is undetermined. The CDR3 totals 12 residues. V was pared by 5 bases and J by 3 bases, with 11 bases between. The V gene's germline CDR1 is SQVTM and CDR2 ANQGSEA. The CDR3 sequence: CSVSVSYYEQYF. CDR3 DNA sequence: TGCAGCGTTTCTGTCAGTTACTACGAGCAGTACTTC.

This chain uses TRBV29-1 with TRBJ2-3; 8 nucleotides agree with TRBD1. V dropped 3 bases and J dropped 7; count of bases not matched to a gene: 30. Germline V gene data show CDR1 as SQVTM and CDR2 as ANQGSEA. The CDR3 extends over 21 amino acids. The CDR3 spells CSVDGTQGGYLTGKLIYTQYF. CDR3 nucleotides: TGCAGCGTTGACGGGACACAGGGGGGATACCTAACGGGGAAACTTATATATACGCAGTATTTT.

J is TRBJ2-1 and V is TRBV10-1, with D possibly TRBD2 on 5 matching bases. The V gene's germline CDR1 is WNHNN and CDR2 SYGVQD (reference sequence). The CDR3 length is 15 residues. Trimming took off 3 bases at V and 5 bases at J, with 14 bases between the two ends. CDR3 in DNA: TGCGCCAGCAGTGATGGAGCGGCCGGCAACAATGAGCAGTTCTTC. Protein: CASSDGAAGNNEQFF.

The V call is TRBV7-9, the J call TRBJ2-7; 7 positions match TRBD1. With 4 bases clipped from V and 2 bases from J, the junction kept 8 bases outside the gene matches. CDR3 length equals 15 residues. CDR1 SEHNR and CDR2 FQNEAQ come from the germline V gene (reference sequence). The CDR3 region is CASSSGTESPYEQYF. As DNA, the CDR3 is TGTGCCAGCAGCTCCGGGACAGAGAGTCCCTACGAGCAGTACTTC.

V and J are TRBV7-6 and TRBJ2-5, with 11 bases fitting TRBD2. The CDR3 contains 18 residues. Germline CDR1 SGHVS, CDR2 FNYEAQ. The ends lost 11 bases at V and 1 base at J; junction bases unmatched: 18. The CDR3 DNA follows: TGTGCCCCCCAAAGTGGGCTAGCGGGAGGACCCACCCAAGAGACCCAGTACTTC. This sequence encodes CAPQSGLAGGPTQETQYF.

The V call is TRBV19, the J call TRBJ2-7; 13 bases agree with TRBD2. J gave up 1 base and V 9 bases, and 9 bases lay outside the gene matches. The CDR3 covers 16 residues. Germline V gives CDR1 LNHDA, CDR2 SQIVND (reference sequence). The CDR3 coding sequence is TGTGCCAGCTCCGGACTAGCGGGAGTAAGTTCCTACGAGCAGTACTTC. This translates into CASSGLAGVSSYEQYF.

This chain links TRBV30 with TRBJ1-2; D call uncertain. This CDR3 comprises 12 residues. V was cut by 3 bases and J by 2 bases, with 7 bases left in between. In germline, CDR1 is GTSNPN, CDR2 SVGIG (reference sequence). CDR3 DNA sequence: TGTGCCTGGAGGGCCGCCAACTATGGCTACACCTTC. Protein sequence: CAWRAANYGYTF.

A note on this clone: A read error may produce the germline difference seen at one junction end. The J gene is TRBJ1-2, the V gene TRBV6-5; the D gene is possibly TRBD1 (6 bases). Germline CDR1 MNHEY, CDR2 SVGAGI. There are 11 residues in the CDR3. The chain's CDR3 is CASKGGGGYPF. The CDR3 DNA follows: TGTGCCAGCAAAGGGGGGGGTGGCTACCCCTTC.

J is TRBJ1-3 and V is TRBV15, with a weak D call TRBD1 (5 bases). The V end was cut by 5 bases, the J end by 1 base, with 9 bases between. The CDR3 has 14 residues. Germline CDR1 and CDR2: LNHNV and YYDKDF (reference sequence). The CDR3, as DNA: TGTGCCACCAGCCAAGGGGTGTCTGGAAACACCATATATTTT. Translation: CATSQGVSGNTIYF.

This clone has a handful of counts. This chain joins TRBV7-6 and TRBJ2-6; D call uncertain. The CDR3 contains 19 residues. Germline lookup yields CDR1 SGHVS and CDR2 FNYEAQ. Trimming cost V 5 bases and J 0 bases, with 20 bases left between them. The CDR3 here is CASSQNYGRPDSGANVLTF. Written as DNA, the CDR3 is TGTGCCAGCAGCCAAAACTACGGAAGGCCCGACTCTGGGGCCAACGTCCTGACTTTC.

This clone was counted a single time. The chain combines TRBV7-6 with TRBJ1-5; the match to TRBD1 covers 8 bases. The ends lost 5 bases at V and 6 bases at J; junction bases unmatched: 3. In germline, CDR1 is SGHVS, CDR2 FNYEAQ. The CDR3 consists of 13 residues. This CDR3 reads CASSQQGGQPQHF. DNA for the CDR3: TGTGCCAGCAGCCAACAGGGGGGTCAGCCCCAGCATTTT.

Only one count was recorded for this clone. The chain employs TRBV5-4 and TRBJ2-7; D not certain. The CDR3 sequence is 13 residues long. Germline CDR1 reads SGHNT; CDR2 reads YYREEE (reference sequence). V was shortened by 4 bases and J by 0 bases, with 8 bases between the two germline ends. In DNA form, the CDR3 reads TGTGCCAGCAGCCAAGTTAGCTCCTACGAGCAGTACTTC. This codes for CASSQVSSYEQYF.

To note about this clone: The sample holds other DNA sequences that translate to the same CDR3. The rearrangement joins TRBV13 to TRBJ2-3, with 12 bases fitting TRBD2. The germline V gene has CDR1 PRHDT and CDR2 FYEKMQ (reference sequence). V shed 0 bases, J shed 6 bases, and the junction held 4 bases outside the gene matches. This CDR3 spans 16 amino acids. As DNA, the CDR3 is TGTGCCAGCAGCTTAGGACTAGCGGGAGGAGGTGATACGCAGTATTTT. It codes for CASSLGLAGGGDTQYF.

This clone was counted a few times. The V call is TRBV5-1, the J call TRBJ1-4; D is ambiguous. The CDR3 totals 13 residues. V was shortened by 9 bases and J by 0 bases, with 9 bases between the two germline ends. Germline V gene sequence: CDR1 SGHRS, CDR2 YFSETQ. CDR3 in amino acids: CATRYATNEKLFF. The CDR3 nucleotides read TGCGCCACCCGGTATGCAACTAATGAAAAACTGTTTTTT. The full variable domain, completed using reference TRBV5-1 and TRBJ1-4, is KAGVTQTPRYLIKTRGQQVTLSCSPISGHRSVSWYQQTPGQGLQFLFEYFSETQRNKGNFPGRFSGRQFSNSRSEMNVSTLELGDSALYLCATRYATNEKLFFGSGTQLSVL.

The chain joins TRBV27 to TRBJ1-2; D call uncertain. CDR3 size: 13 residues. Germline V gene lookup returns CDR1 MNHEY and CDR2 SMNVEV (reference sequence). V was cut by 3 bases and J by 6 bases, with 11 bases left in between. The CDR3 spells CASSFSGIDGYTF. In DNA, the CDR3 is TGTGCCAGCAGTTTCAGCGGGATAGATGGCTACACCTTC.

The count of this clone is one. This rearrangement joins TRBV10-3 to TRBJ2-2; TRBD1 is a possible D gene (6 bases). The V gene lost 2 bases and the J gene lost 1 base, with 11 bases spanning the gap. Germline V CDR1 and CDR2: ENHRY, SYGVKD. This CDR3 has 16 amino acids. The CDR3 reads CAISERTAKNTGELFF. Here the CDR3 DNA reads TGTGCCATCAGTGAGAGGACAGCTAAGAACACCGGGGAGCTGTTTTTT.

The CDR3 loop reads CARSPPPGHPYEQYF. The CDR3 DNA follows: TGTGCCAGAAGCCCCCCTCCGGGACACCCCTACGAGCAGTACTTC. The chain has TRBV5-3 and TRBJ2-7; D perhaps matches TRBD1 (6 bases). TRBV5-3 falls under the ORF class, with uncertain function. The germline V and J ends were trimmed by 4 bases and 2 bases, with 16 bases remaining between them. The length of the CDR3 is 15 residues.

V and J are TRBV6-5 and TRBJ1-2, with D perhaps matching TRBD1 (6 bases). Germline CDR1 and CDR2: MNHEY and SVGAGI. Trimming took 6 bases from V and 7 from J, leaving 9 bases between them. CDR3 length: 11 residues. The CDR3 DNA is TGTGCCAGCAGATCCAGGGGTGGCTACACCTTC. This encodes CASRSRGGYTF.

This clone appeared a few times. V and J are TRBV2 and TRBJ2-1, with TRBD2 identical over 10 bases. CDR1 and CDR2 from the germline V gene are SNHLY and FYNNEI. CDR3 length: 15 residues. Trimming at V came to 7 bases and at J to 6 bases, leaving 9 bases not matched to a gene. The CDR3 protein is CASTGERGGLNEQFF. In DNA form, the CDR3 reads TGTGCCAGCACAGGGGAGCGGGGGGGCCTCAATGAGCAGTTCTTC. Full variable domain (rest looked up from reference TRBV2 and TRBJ2-1): EPEVTQTPSHQVTQMGQEVILRCVPISNHLYFYWYRQILGQKVEFLVSFYNNEISEKSEIFDDQFSVERPDGSNFTLKIRSTKLEDSAMYFCASTGERGGLNEQFFGPGTRLTVL.

V is TRBV7-2 and J is TRBJ1-1; D remains ambiguous. Per germline, CDR1 SGHTA and CDR2 FQGNSA. V was trimmed by 3 bases and J by 1 base, leaving 6 bases between them. The CDR3 totals 13 residues. The CDR3 loop reads CASSFGENTEAFF. The CDR3 bases are TGTGCCAGCAGCTTTGGAGAGAACACTGAAGCTTTCTTT.

V is TRBV29-1 and J is TRBJ2-2, with D hard to call. Trimming took 4 bases from V and 5 from J, leaving 5 bases between them. The CDR3 runs to 11 residues. The germline CDR1 and CDR2 sequences are SQVTM and ANQGSEA. CDR3 in amino acids: CSVAPTGELFF. The CDR3 coding sequence is TGCAGCGTTGCCCCAACCGGGGAGCTGTTTTTT.

This clone showed up just once. This sequence joins TRBV7-6 and TRBJ1-2; D gene ambiguous. The germline gives CDR1 SGHVS, CDR2 FNYEAQ. V shed 0 bases and J shed 7 bases, with 9 bases lying between them. The CDR3 is 13 amino acids. The CDR3 DNA sequence: TGTGCCAGCAGCTTAGCTTCGCAGCGTGGCTACACCTTC. It is translated as CASSLASQRGYTF.

The chain combines TRBV27 with TRBJ1-2; D is ambiguous. The CDR3 contains 19 residues. The V gene lost 5 bases and the J gene lost 2 bases, with 27 bases spanning the gap. CDR1 and CDR2 (germline): MNHEY, SMNVEV (reference sequence). In DNA, the CDR3 is TGTGCCAGCAGTCCCCGGACGGGAAGGGTCTCGAGCTTCAACTATGGCTACACCTTC. It encodes CASSPRTGRVSSFNYGYTF.

This clone turned up a few times. V usage is TRBV28 and J usage is TRBJ1-2, with D unclear. CDR3 length: 14 amino acids. Per germline, CDR1 MDHEN and CDR2 SYDVKM. V shed 2 bases and J shed 8 bases, with 15 bases lying between them. This CDR3 is CASSLGGSRLGYTF. The CDR3, as DNA: TGTGCCAGCAGTTTAGGAGGGTCCCGGCTAGGCTACACCTTC.

The chain links TRBV11-2 to TRBJ1-2; TRBD1 matches at 9 bases. Germline lookup yields CDR1 SGHAT and CDR2 FQNNGV. The CDR3 is made up of 15 amino acids. With V trimmed by 1 base and J by 4 bases, 4 bases remained unmatched. CDR3 in amino acids: CASSLVLGQGYGYTF. CDR3 DNA sequence: TGTGCCAGCAGCTTAGTTCTGGGACAGGGCTATGGCTACACCTTC.

This rearrangement joins TRBV5-1 to TRBJ2-1, with D perhaps TRBD1 (5 bases). Looked up from germline, CDR1 is SGHRS and CDR2 is YFSETQ. The CDR3 covers 17 residues. V was trimmed by 0 bases and J by 8 bases, leaving 21 bases between them. CDR3 in amino acids: CASSLVSLFSSRDEQFF. CDR3 nucleotides: TGCGCCAGCAGCTTGGTTTCGCTCTTCAGTAGCAGGGATGAGCAGTTCTTC.